This TCR beta chain was sequenced for a study of blood T cell repertoires in COVID-19. Study summary: T cells, B-cell-depleted T cells, or PBMCs provided the cDNA or gDNA that served as material.

CDR3 size: 15 residues. Germline loops: CDR1 MDHEN, CDR2 SYDVKM. Trimming left V 2 bases short and J 0 bases short, with 8 bases between. Clones were sequenced by immunoSEQ multiplex PCR, and TCRdb holds only the in-frame ones, with some missing. The profile shows 200,000 to 250,000 clones, 82% of them singletons. This sequence joins TRBV28 and TRBJ1-3; no clear D gene. Sequencing used peripheral blood. This clonotype was obtained from a woman aged 80 or over with acute or convalescent COVID-19. The CDR3 DNA reads as TGTGCCAGCAGTTTAGTCGACACCTCTGGAAACACCATATATTTT. It specifies CASSLVDTSGNTIYF.